Below are 18 T cell receptor beta chains sequenced from a single sample in a study of post-analysis software for immune sequencing data. Researchers reported that TCR beta cDNA libraries carried unique molecular identifiers. TCRdb processed the PCR reads anew with MiXCR; each CDR3 protein has one entry. The sample holds hundreds of thousands of distinct CDR3 sequences, less than 35% seen once. Points from the study as a whole: Patients had higher frequencies than controls of roughly five TRBV segments, including TRBV5-6, TRBV5-1 and TRBV20-1.

The antigens of these receptors remain unknown. Sequences were obtained from blood. These receptors were obtained from a girl under 18 with multiple sclerosis.

A word on this clonotype: The germline gene is not matched at one end of the junction; a read error may be the cause. The rearrangement uses TRBV5-8 and TRBJ2-7; D gene uncertain. Germline V gives CDR1 SGHTS, CDR2 YDEGEE. The CDR3 has 12 residues. CDR3 coding DNA: TGTGTCAGCAGCTTAAGCTCCTACGAGCAGTACTTC. Translation: CVSSLSSYEQYF.

This clonotype was seen more than once but under ten times. The gene calls are TRBV4-3 and TRBJ2-5, with TRBD2 matching 10 bases. The V gene's germline CDR1 is LGHNA and CDR2 YSLEER. Losses at the gene ends were 1 base for V and 4 bases for J; bases not matched to a gene: 9. The CDR3 totals 17 residues. The CDR3 is CASSQVASGSRGETQYF. The CDR3, as DNA: TGCGCCAGCAGCCAAGTGGCTAGCGGGAGTAGGGGAGAGACCCAGTACTTC.

This sequence joins TRBV4-2 and TRBJ2-5, with TRBD1 as a possible D gene (6 bases). Germline CDR1 reads LGHNA; CDR2 reads YNFKEQ. This CDR3 region has 15 residues. The V gene lost 5 bases and the J gene lost 5 bases, with 18 bases spanning the gap. CDR3 region: CASSSEDRLEETQYF. The DNA of the CDR3 is TGTGCCAGCAGCTCTGAGGACAGACTTGAGGAGACCCAGTACTTC.

The chain couples TRBV18 to TRBJ1-1; no firm D call. CDR1 KGHSH and CDR2 LQKENI come from the germline V gene. This CDR3 is 13 amino acids long. The ends were cut back, 1 base at V and 7 bases at J, with 10 bases in the middle. This CDR3 reads CASSPQSDGEAFF. In DNA, the CDR3 is TGTGCCAGCTCACCACAGTCGGACGGTGAAGCTTTCTTT.

This clonotype was found a few times. The chain links TRBV20-1 to TRBJ2-5; 11 positions agree with TRBD1. The CDR3 is 14 amino acids. Germline V gene lookup returns CDR1 DFQATT and CDR2 SNEGSKA (reference sequence). V dropped 6 bases and J dropped 4; count of bases not matched to a gene: 7. The CDR3 spells CSAFGQGAPETQYF. The CDR3 coding sequence is TGCAGTGCCTTCGGACAGGGGGCCCCAGAGACCCAGTACTTC.

In this sample, this clonotype turned up a few times. The CDR3 nucleotides read TGCAGCGTGGTTCCAGGTTGGGGGCCAGATACGCAGTATTTT. This codes for CSVVPGWGPDTQYF. The chain is built from TRBV29-1 and TRBJ2-3, with a possible D match to TRBD1 (6 bases). The CDR3 extends over 14 amino acids. V lost 6 bases and J 4 bases, leaving 17 bases between the germline ends. Per the germline V gene, CDR1 is SQVTM and CDR2 is ANQGSEA.

The genes are TRBV2 and TRBJ2-7; possibly TRBD1 for D (6 bases). This CDR3 contains 14 residues. V shed 6 bases and J shed 2 bases, with 14 bases lying between them. The germline gives CDR1 SNHLY, CDR2 FYNNEI. In DNA form, the CDR3 reads TGTGCCAGCAGGTGGACAGCCTTGACCTACGAGCAGTACTTC. Its translation is CASRWTALTYEQYF.

The CDR3 region is CAIRNRGMNTEAFF. CDR3 coding DNA: TGTGCCATCAGGAACAGGGGAATGAACACTGAAGCTTTCTTT. The chain has TRBV10-3 and TRBJ1-1; 7 nucleotides line up with TRBD1. J was trimmed by 0 bases and V by 6 bases; bases with no gene match: 4. Germline V gene data show CDR1 as ENHRY and CDR2 as SYGVKD. CDR3 length equals 14 residues.

The chain recombines TRBV28 with TRBJ2-3, with D perhaps TRBD2 (5 bases). The V gene's germline CDR1 is MDHEN and CDR2 SYDVKM. V lost 2 bases and J lost 11, with 17 bases in between. The CDR3 consists of 14 residues. CDR3 bases: TGTGCCAGCAGTTTACCGGAGGCACAGATAAGGCAGTATTTT. Translation: CASSLPEAQIRQYF.

This clonotype was seen only a few times. V usage is TRBV7-9 and J usage is TRBJ2-7; 8 bases agree with TRBD2. Losses at the gene ends were 5 bases for V and 7 bases for J; bases not matched to a gene: 16. The CDR3 is 16 amino acids. The germline gives CDR1 SEHNR, CDR2 FQNEAQ (reference sequence). CDR3 protein: CASSRLNGRGASEQYF. The CDR3 bases are TGTGCCAGCAGCCGCCTGAATGGGCGGGGGGCGTCGGAGCAGTACTTC.

The chain employs TRBV7-8 and TRBJ2-1; D possibly corresponds to TRBD2 (7 bases). This CDR3 region has 15 residues. V lost 2 bases to trimming and J lost 9 bases, with 17 bases between them. Looked up from germline, CDR1 is SGHVS and CDR2 is FQNEAQ. CDR3 bases: TGTGCCAGCAGCTTATACGGGGGGCCTCGGGGTGAGCAGTTCTTC. Its protein product is CASSLYGGPRGEQFF.

The V and J genes are TRBV27 and TRBJ1-5; perhaps TRBD1 as D (5 bases). Trimming took off 7 bases at V and 1 base at J, with 17 bases between the two ends. Germline values: CDR1 MNHEY, CDR2 SMNVEV (reference sequence). The length of the CDR3 is 16 residues. For the CDR3, the DNA is TGTGCCAGCACCGAGAGGGGAGGCCGAAGCAATCAGCCCCAGCATTTT. It specifies CASTERGGRSNQPQHF.

This clonotype has just a few counts. The rearrangement links TRBV25-1 to TRBJ1-4; a weak D match, TRBD1 (5 bases). The CDR3 has 15 residues. Germline V lookup: CDR1 MGHDK, CDR2 SYGVNS. V lost 1 base, J lost 10 bases, and 16 bases lay in between. DNA of the CDR3: TGTGCCAGCAGTGAATCGGGACGGACGAACGGAAAACTGTTTTTT. It codes for CASSESGRTNGKLFF.

This clonotype has more than one count but fewer than ten. V gene TRBV7-9 combines with J gene TRBJ2-7, with D unclear. This CDR3 region has 13 residues. V lost 1 base and J 4 bases, leaving 8 bases between the germline ends. The germline V gene has CDR1 SEHNR and CDR2 FQNEAQ (reference sequence). The DNA of the CDR3 is TGTGCCAGCAGCTTAGACGGGTTTTACGAGCAGTACTTC. Translation: CASSLDGFYEQYF.

In this sample, this clonotype turned up once. V usage is TRBV18 and J usage is TRBJ2-5; D gene unclear. The assigned J gene may be wrong: the sequence end matches TRBJ2-7 better. This CDR3 region has 13 residues. The germline V gene encodes CDR1 KGHSH and CDR2 LQKENI. Here the CDR3 reads CASSPPGLNEQYF. The CDR3 DNA reads TGTGCCAGCTCACCACCCGGGTTAAACGAGCAGTACTTC.

This rearrangement joins TRBV29-1 to TRBJ2-5; 10 bases agree with TRBD2. The assigned J gene may be wrong: the sequence end matches TRBJ2-7 better. The CDR3 loop spans 13 amino acids. Germline V gives CDR1 SQVTM, CDR2 ANQGSEA. The CDR3 loop is CSVGTSGNYEQYF. The CDR3, as DNA: TGCAGCGTTGGGACTAGCGGAAATTACGAGCAGTACTTC.

This clonotype has at least ten counts. The rearrangement links TRBV12-3 or TRBV12-4 to TRBJ2-7; D perhaps matches TRBD2 (5 bases). The CDR3 has 15 residues. V lost 0 bases to trimming and J lost 1 base, with 10 bases between them. CDR3 sequence: CASSLAGEISYEQYF. For the CDR3, the DNA is TGTGCCAGCAGTTTAGCTGGGGAGATATCCTACGAGCAGTACTTC.

The V call is TRBV29-1, the J call TRBJ2-1, with D perhaps given as TRBD1 or TRBD2 (5 bases each). Between the trimmed V and J ends, which lost 7 bases and 2 bases, there was a span of 15 bases. Germline lookup yields CDR1 SQVTM and CDR2 ANQGSEA. This CDR3 contains 14 residues. CDR3: CSAGTAPPYNEQFF. Written as DNA, the CDR3 is TGCAGCGCCGGGACGGCCCCCCCCTACAATGAGCAGTTCTTC.